The 29 T cell receptor beta chains below were found in one sample sequenced in a study of Graves' ophthalmopathy and Graves' hyperthyroidism (dated by TCRdb to the late 2010s). Data came from an Illumina HiSeq 2000. TCR beta CDR3 regions were amplified from RNA transcripts for repertoire sequencing. HTBI primers and the Qiagen OneStep RT-PCR kit were used in a first-round RT-PCR, which was followed by a second-round multiplex PCR, size selection and purification. TCRdb handled the public reads itself, with Q25 trimming in fastp and clone calling in MiXCR, and kept productive beta chains. Each CDR3 protein gets just one entry, which takes the most common genes and DNA from the rows behind it. This sample gives about 220,000 distinct CDR3 sequences in total; roughly 21% of them show up just once. 43% of the sample is taken by the ten largest. The sequencing input was peripheral blood. The receptors derive from a woman aged 50 to 60 with Graves' ophthalmopathy. Donor details come from another sample of the same person, matched by shared clones.

J is TRBJ2-5 and V is TRBV28; 8 positions agree with TRBD2. Germline assignment: CDR1 MDHEN and CDR2 SYDVKM. J was trimmed by 5 bases and V by 4 bases; bases with no gene match: 15. The CDR3 runs to 17 residues. The CDR3 is CASSSGLAGTGGETQYF. The CDR3 DNA follows: TGTGCCAGCAGTTCTGGACTAGCTGGAACTGGGGGGGAGACCCAGTACTTC.

This clonotype was seen many times. V is TRBV30 and J is TRBJ1-3; no definite D call. The CDR3 has 15 amino acids. Germline V gives CDR1 GTSNPN, CDR2 SVGIG (reference sequence). Deletions cut 0 bases from V and 4 bases from J, with 13 bases between. CDR3 in DNA: TGTGCCTGGAGTGTTGAGATCCGGCGGGGAAACACCATATATTTT. This gives the protein CAWSVEIRRGNTIYF.

This clonotype was counted a few times. This chain uses TRBV19 with TRBJ2-7; unclear D gene. The CDR3 covers 14 residues. The germline V gene encodes CDR1 LNHDA and CDR2 SQIVND (reference sequence). Trimming shortened V by 8 bases and J by 4 bases, and 18 bases separated the two germline ends. The CDR3 DNA sequence: TGTGCCAGTTCGGTGACCCGCACTTCTTACGAGCAGTACTTC. Protein: CASSVTRTSYEQYF.

This clonotype was counted at least ten times. DNA of the CDR3: TGTGCCAGCAGTCCGATCGACAGGGGGGTCTACGAGCAGTACTTC. As protein: CASSPIDRGVYEQYF. The chain uses TRBV7-9 and TRBJ2-7; 9 bases map to TRBD1. The CDR3 has 15 residues. With 6 bases clipped from V and 3 bases from J, the junction kept 9 bases outside the gene matches. Germline values: CDR1 SEHNR, CDR2 FQNEAQ (reference sequence).

This clonotype appeared many times. The chain carries TRBV6-5 and TRBJ1-3; possibly TRBD1 for D (5 bases). Trimming cost V 7 bases and J 1 base, with 11 bases left between them. From germline, CDR1 is MNHEY and CDR2 SVGAGI. The CDR3 runs to 14 residues. Here the CDR3 reads CASNDWGSGNTIYF. The CDR3 region has the DNA TGTGCCAGCAACGACTGGGGGTCTGGAAACACCATATATTTT.

This clonotype was seen at least ten times. For the CDR3, the DNA is TGTGCCTCATCCCGGGACGGGCGCCTAGGCGAGCAGTACTTC. This gives the protein CASSRDGRLGEQYF. The V and J genes are TRBV30 and TRBJ2-7; D possibly matches TRBD1 or TRBD2 (5 bases each). The CDR3 has 14 residues. V shed 7 bases and J shed 6 bases, with 22 bases lying between them. Germline CDR1 and CDR2: GTSNPN and SVGIG (reference sequence).

Many counts were recorded for this clonotype. The genes are TRBV7-9 and TRBJ2-7; D might be TRBD2 (5 bases). This CDR3 is built from 13 residues. V was trimmed by 2 bases and J by 6 bases, leaving 11 bases between them. In germline, CDR1 is SEHNR, CDR2 FQNEAQ (reference sequence). The CDR3: CASSLTRVGEQYF. CDR3 bases: TGTGCCAGCAGCTTAACGAGGGTGGGCGAGCAGTACTTC.

This clonotype was picked up many times. The rearrangement links TRBV28 to TRBJ1-5; 9 bases are a match to TRBD1. With 6 bases clipped from V and 2 bases from J, the junction kept 8 bases outside the gene matches. The CDR3 is made up of 16 amino acids. Germline-derived CDR1 and CDR2 are MDHEN and SYDVKM. DNA of the CDR3: TGTGCCAGCAGCCCCAGGGGACAGGGAGGCAATCAGCCCCAGCATTTT. This gives the protein CASSPRGQGGNQPQHF.

This clonotype has a count of ten or more. The V and J genes are TRBV19 and TRBJ2-5; 9 bases are shared with TRBD2. This CDR3 has 20 residues. The ends lost 7 bases at V and 4 bases at J; junction bases unmatched: 25. From germline, CDR1 is LNHDA and CDR2 SQIVND (reference sequence). The CDR3 reads CASTSLRSAGGPLGRETQYF. The DNA for the CDR3 is TGTGCCAGTACCTCACTTAGATCGGCGGGAGGGCCCTTGGGACGAGAGACCCAGTACTTC.

CDR3: CASSKTGFNTEAFF. CDR3 DNA sequence: TGTGCCAGCAGTAAAACAGGGTTCAACACTGAAGCTTTCTTT. This rearrangement joins TRBV2 to TRBJ1-1; perhaps TRBD1 as D (6 bases). In germline, CDR1 is SNHLY, CDR2 FYNNEI. CDR3 length equals 14 residues. Between the trimmed V and J ends, which lost 5 bases and 2 bases, there was a span of 12 bases.

The chain carries TRBV27 and TRBJ1-2; D might be TRBD1 (5 bases). The V gene's germline CDR1 is MNHEY and CDR2 SMNVEV (reference sequence). CDR3 size: 16 residues. V dropped 5 bases and J dropped 2 bases, with 18 bases sitting between them. The CDR3 region has the DNA TGTGCCAGCAGTGTCGATTTCGGGACGGCGAACTATGGCTACACCTTC. It specifies CASSVDFGTANYGYTF.

The sample holds many counts of this clonotype. The chain combines TRBV29-1 with TRBJ1-1; D unresolved. CDR3 length equals 13 residues. Germline-derived CDR1 and CDR2 are SQVTM and ANQGSEA. V gave up 4 bases and J gave up 0 bases, with 9 bases separating them. The CDR3 is CSVVVGMNTEAFF. CDR3 nucleotides: TGCAGCGTTGTAGTGGGCATGAACACTGAAGCTTTCTTT.

The sample holds many counts of this clonotype. The V and J genes are TRBV25-1 and TRBJ2-5; D possibly corresponds to TRBD2 (5 bases). This CDR3 is 16 amino acids long. The V end lost 9 bases, the J end lost 7 bases, and 27 bases lay between the germline ends. Germline CDR1 is MGHDK and CDR2 is SYGVNS. DNA for the CDR3: TGTGCCAGAGAAGGTAGTGGGCGGGTCCACTTCAGGACCCAGTACTTC. The encoded protein is CAREGSGRVHFRTQYF.

Judged by abundance, this clonotype is medium-sized. This sequence joins TRBV6-5 and TRBJ2-5, with D maybe TRBD2 (5 bases). The CDR3 is 14 amino acids. The germline V gene encodes CDR1 MNHEY and CDR2 SVGAGI. Trimming shortened V by 5 bases and J by 5 bases, and 15 bases separated the two germline ends. The CDR3 is CASSPTRAYETQYF. Written as DNA, the CDR3 is TGTGCCAGCAGTCCAACTAGAGCGTACGAGACCCAGTACTTC.

This clonotype occurred many times. Here the CDR3 reads CSARDLELLAKNIQYF. The CDR3, as DNA: TGCAGTGCTAGAGATCTCGAACTACTAGCCAAAAACATTCAGTACTTC. The rearrangement links TRBV20-1 to TRBJ2-4, with D unclear. Germline V gives CDR1 DFQATT, CDR2 SNEGSKA (reference sequence). With 0 bases removed from V and 0 bases from J, the gap between germline ends came to 12 bases. This CDR3 contains 16 residues.

This clonotype appeared many times. The gene calls are TRBV30 and TRBJ1-1; TRBD1 is a possible D gene (6 bases). Germline CDR1 reads GTSNPN; CDR2 reads SVGIG (reference sequence). The CDR3 contains 13 residues. The CDR3 loop is CVKIRGQNTEAFF. In DNA form, the CDR3 reads TGTGTCAAGATTAGGGGACAGAACACTGAAGCTTTCTTT.

This sequence joins TRBV6-1 and TRBJ1-4; 9 nucleotides align to TRBD1. Germline CDR1 MNHNS, CDR2 SASEGT. This CDR3 spans 14 amino acids. Trimming cost V 3 bases and J 7 bases; bases outside gene matches: 3. CDR3: CASSDGTGFEKLFF. Written as DNA, the CDR3 is TGTGCCAGCAGTGACGGGACAGGGTTTGAAAAACTGTTTTTT.

In this sample, this clonotype turned up many times. V and J are TRBV2 and TRBJ1-6; no firm D call. V was pared by 7 bases and J by 8 bases, with 12 bases between. CDR1 is SNHLY and CDR2 is FYNNEI in the germline V gene. This CDR3 region has 13 residues. CDR3 coding DNA: TGTGCCAGCACCCGGACTAGGGATTCACCCCTCCACTTT. Translated, it gives CASTRTRDSPLHF.

The chain carries TRBV6-2 or TRBV6-3 and TRBJ2-6; weak D call: TRBD2 (7 bases). The CDR3 loop spans 18 amino acids. V was pared by 2 bases and J by 0 bases, with 14 bases between. Looked up from germline, CDR1 is MNHEY and CDR2 is SVGEGT. The CDR3 loop is CASSYAWGGGSGANVLTF. CDR3 nucleotide sequence: TGTGCCAGCAGTTACGCGTGGGGAGGGGGCTCTGGGGCCAACGTCCTGACTTTC.

In its sample, this clonotype was seen many times. The chain employs TRBV6-4 and TRBJ2-2; a weak D match, TRBD1 (7 bases). Germline V gene sequence: CDR1 MRHNA, CDR2 SNTAGT. Deletions cut 7 bases from V and 2 bases from J, with 29 bases between. The CDR3 loop spans 20 amino acids. CDR3 residues: CASTPRGTVGRAINTGELFF. The CDR3 nucleotides read TGTGCCAGCACCCCTCGGGGGACAGTCGGCCGGGCAATCAACACCGGGGAGCTGTTTTTT.

The sample holds many counts of this clonotype. The chain links TRBV7-9 to TRBJ1-1; D gene unclear. Germline CDR1 is SEHNR and CDR2 is FQNEAQ (reference sequence). Between the trimmed V and J ends, which lost 2 bases and 6 bases, there was a span of 13 bases. The CDR3 has 14 amino acids. CDR3 loop: CASSLNSFVSEAFF. The CDR3 bases are TGTGCCAGCAGCTTAAACAGTTTTGTCTCTGAAGCTTTCTTT.

This clonotype was recorded at least ten times. This chain joins TRBV27 and TRBJ2-6; tentatively, D is TRBD1 (6 bases). The germline V gene encodes CDR1 MNHEY and CDR2 SMNVEV (reference sequence). Trimming stripped 5 bases from V and 2 bases from J, with 10 bases between. The CDR3 contains 15 residues. This CDR3 is CASSPAGAGANVLTF. The CDR3 nucleotides read TGTGCCAGCAGTCCGGCAGGGGCTGGGGCCAACGTCCTGACTTTC.

This clonotype was detected ten times or more. This chain uses TRBV7-2 with TRBJ2-7; D tentatively fits TRBD1 or TRBD2 (5 bases each). Germline CDR1 SGHTA, CDR2 FQGNSA. The length of the CDR3 is 15 residues. The V end lost 3 bases, the J end lost 4 bases, and 16 bases lay between the germline ends. The CDR3 DNA sequence: TGTGCCAGCAGCTTTAGTTCCGGGACCCAATACGAGCAGTACTTC. Translating it yields CASSFSSGTQYEQYF.

In this sample, this clonotype turned up many times. The rearrangement uses TRBV20-1 and TRBJ1-1; 9 nucleotides align to TRBD1. V dropped 6 bases and J dropped 7; count of bases not matched to a gene: 9. Germline assignment: CDR1 DFQATT and CDR2 SNEGSKA (reference sequence). The CDR3 length is 13 residues. CDR3 sequence reads: CSAQYRGQGEAFF. The DNA of the CDR3 is TGCAGTGCCCAATACAGGGGGCAGGGTGAAGCTTTCTTT.

This clonotype was picked up a small number of times. The chain combines TRBV7-9 with TRBJ1-4; no clear D gene. The germline V and J ends were trimmed by 1 base and 0 bases, with 9 bases remaining between them. Germline values: CDR1 SEHNR, CDR2 FQNEAQ (reference sequence). The CDR3 extends over 16 amino acids. The CDR3 DNA reads as TGTGCCAGCAGCTTAGGTGTCCATGCAACTAATGAAAAACTGTTTTTT. It translates to CASSLGVHATNEKLFF. The whole variable domain, filled in from reference TRBV7-9 and TRBJ1-4, reads DTGVSQNPRHKITKRGQNVTFRCDPISEHNRLYWYRQTLGQGPEFLTYFQNEAQLEKSRLLSDRFSAERPKGSFSTLEIQRTEQGDSAMYLCASSLGVHATNEKLFFGSGTQLSVL.

The table lists this clonotype with many counts. V gene TRBV18 combines with J gene TRBJ1-2, with 7 bases lining up with TRBD1. Per the germline V gene, CDR1 is KGHSH and CDR2 is LQKENI. Unmatched junction bases numbered 11, after V lost 6 bases and J lost 7 bases. The CDR3 totals 14 residues. The DNA for the CDR3 is TGTGCCAGCTCCCGACCCCAGGGGGACGTTGGCTACACCTTC. The encoded protein is CASSRPQGDVGYTF.

This clonotype occurred many times. The J gene is TRBJ2-2, the V gene TRBV27; D tentatively fits TRBD1 or TRBD2 (5 bases each). The CDR3 spans 19 residues. Trimming pared 5 bases from V and 0 bases from J, leaving 22 bases between. Germline V CDR1 and CDR2: MNHEY, SMNVEV (reference sequence). The CDR3 bases are TGTGCCAGCAGTGAACGTCCTCCGGGACCCACGGCGAACACCGGGGAGCTGTTTTTT. Amino acid sequence: CASSERPPGPTANTGELFF.

This clonotype was counted at least ten times. This chain joins TRBV6-1 and TRBJ2-7; D gene ambiguous. The CDR3 consists of 11 residues. Germline CDR1 and CDR2: MNHNS and SASEGT. Trimming took off 6 bases at V and 3 bases at J, with 6 bases between the two ends. The CDR3 DNA reads TGTGCCAGCAGGACAAACTACGAGCAGTACTTC. Amino acids: CASRTNYEQYF.

This clonotype has only a few counts. The chain recombines TRBV28 with TRBJ1-1, with 9 positions matching TRBD1. V gave up 6 bases and J gave up 4 bases; unmatched junction bases: 9. The CDR3 is 15 residues long. CDR1 is MDHEN, CDR2 SYDVKM, per germline. DNA of the CDR3: TGTGCCAGCAGACCTACAGGGGGCCAGGGCACTGAAGCTTTCTTT. Translated: CASRPTGGQGTEAFF.